This T cell receptor beta chain was sequenced in a study of memory CD4+ T cells and cytomegalovirus serostatus. The overall study: Healthy Belgian adult donors included about nine CMV-positive and 24 CMV-negative people.

The V gene's germline CDR1 is LNHDA and CDR2 SQIVND (reference sequence). V was trimmed by 9 bases and J by 7 bases, leaving 18 bases between them. This CDR3 region has 13 residues. Source study methods: After removing out-of-frame reads, over 2 million distinct TCRbeta sequences remained. This table comes from immunoSEQ multiplex PCR, and its TCRdb copy is limited to in-frame clones, with some not included. The V and J calls and clone size are taken from that table; D and trimming were inferred from the DNA. The sample consists of tens of thousands of clones, roughly 77% of them appearing once. The sort gate was single viable CD3+CD4+CD8-CD45RO+ cells for memory CD4+ T cells. Serum IgG to CMV pp150, pp28, p38 and p52 defined serostatus.

The clonotype was recovered from an adult in good health and CMV-seronegative. The genes are TRBV19 and TRBJ1-1, with a weak D call TRBD1 (6 bases). Source material: memory CD4+ T cells from blood. The CDR3 is CASRDHRDGEAFF. CDR3 sequence (DNA): TGTGCCAGCCGGGACCACAGGGATGGTGAAGCTTTCTTT.